The TCR beta chain described here comes from a study of blood T cell repertoires in COVID-19. Turning to the study itself: Sites in the United States, Italy and Spain provided acute and convalescent COVID-19 samples.

The CDR3 loop spans 13 amino acids. Trimming pared 5 bases from V and 4 bases from J, leaving 10 bases between. The V gene's germline CDR1 is SGHVS and CDR2 FQNEAQ. As originally analysed: By means of reference gene primer amplification, nucleated cell counts were estimated. TCRdb's copy holds only in-frame clones and misses some; the assay was immunoSEQ multiplex PCR. V and J calls plus clone size are reproduced from that table; the DNA served to infer D and trimming. This sample carries 84,000 or so clones, 83% of them seen once, and the ten largest clones take 25% to 30%. The V and J genes are TRBV7-8 and TRBJ2-3; no firm D call. Sample: peripheral blood. The sequence was collected from a woman older than 75 with acute or convalescent COVID-19. CDR3 region: CASSRLAADTQYF. CDR3 sequence (DNA): TGTGCCAGCAGCCGACTGGCAGCAGATACGCAGTATTTT.